This T cell receptor (beta chain) was captured in a study of shared clonotypes between healthy human individuals. Samples underwent the assay at deep level. PCR replicates from unsorted PBMC used about 290 ng DNA, and this amount was 32,000 or so T cell genomes. This table comes from immunoSEQ multiplex PCR, and its TCRdb copy is limited to in-frame clones, with some not included. The table records under 600,000 clones, roughly 79% of them present only once. The CDR3 sequence is 15 residues long. V shed 4 bases, J shed 3 bases, and the junction held 4 bases outside the gene matches. Looked up from germline, CDR1 is SNHLY and CDR2 is FYNNEI.

The source material was PBMCs. This sequence was found in a middle-aged woman in good health. Some clones in this sample may be carry-over from other donors' samples. The V gene is TRBV2, the J gene TRBJ2-1, with 9 bases matching TRBD2. The CDR3 region is CASSVLAGNYNEQFF. DNA of the CDR3: TGTGCCAGCAGTGTCCTAGCGGGAAACTACAATGAGCAGTTCTTC.